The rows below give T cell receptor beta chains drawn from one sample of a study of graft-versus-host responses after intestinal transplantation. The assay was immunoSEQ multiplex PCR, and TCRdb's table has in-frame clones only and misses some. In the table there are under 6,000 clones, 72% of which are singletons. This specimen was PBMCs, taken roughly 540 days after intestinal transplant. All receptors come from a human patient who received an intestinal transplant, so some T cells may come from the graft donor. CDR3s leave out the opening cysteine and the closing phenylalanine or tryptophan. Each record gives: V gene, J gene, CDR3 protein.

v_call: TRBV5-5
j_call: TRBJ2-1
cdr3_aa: ASSLASGSRVEQF

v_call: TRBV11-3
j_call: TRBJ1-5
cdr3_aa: ASSLGTGNQPQH

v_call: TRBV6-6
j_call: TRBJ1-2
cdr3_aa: ASRIPGQGNGYT

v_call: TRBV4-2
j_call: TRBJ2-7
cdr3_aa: ASSLRGADYEQY

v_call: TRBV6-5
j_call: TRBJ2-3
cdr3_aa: ASSPGQGADTQY

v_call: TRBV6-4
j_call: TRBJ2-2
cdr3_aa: ASSEAGGRTGELF

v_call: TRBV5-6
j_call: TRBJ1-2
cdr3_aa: ASSLTGYT

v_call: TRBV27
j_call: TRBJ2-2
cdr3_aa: ASRGGDTGELF

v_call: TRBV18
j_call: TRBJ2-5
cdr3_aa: ASSPAGPQETQY

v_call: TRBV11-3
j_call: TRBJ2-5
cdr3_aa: ASSLWDKETQY

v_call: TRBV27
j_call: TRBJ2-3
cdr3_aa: ASSFGRLGTDTQY

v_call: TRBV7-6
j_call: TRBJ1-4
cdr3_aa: ASSRRGTNEKLF

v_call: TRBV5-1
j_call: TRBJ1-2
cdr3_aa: ASSLTAGVNYGYT

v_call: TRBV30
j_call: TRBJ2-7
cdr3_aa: AWSLLGGTAYEQY

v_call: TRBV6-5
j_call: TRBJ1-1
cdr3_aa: ASSYRTEKNTEAF

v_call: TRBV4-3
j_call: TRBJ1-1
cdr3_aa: ASSQTGNTEAF

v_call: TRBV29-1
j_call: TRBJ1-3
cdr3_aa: SGRGQGGNTIY

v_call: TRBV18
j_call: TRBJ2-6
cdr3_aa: ASKGQASSGANVLT

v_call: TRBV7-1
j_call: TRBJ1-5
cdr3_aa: ASSLVGVGPWGQPQH

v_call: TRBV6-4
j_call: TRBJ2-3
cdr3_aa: ASSDSSGGADTQY

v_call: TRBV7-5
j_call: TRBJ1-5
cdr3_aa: ASSLGTGNQPQH

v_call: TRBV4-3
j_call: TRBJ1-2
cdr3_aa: ASSQDQGPYGYT

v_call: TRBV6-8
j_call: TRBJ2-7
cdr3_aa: ASSLNYEQY

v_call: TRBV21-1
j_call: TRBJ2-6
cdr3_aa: ASSLRGRAPWANVLT

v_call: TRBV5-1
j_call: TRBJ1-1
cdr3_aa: ASSLTREDTEAF

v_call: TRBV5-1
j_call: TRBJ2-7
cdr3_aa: ASSYGLAGATYEQY

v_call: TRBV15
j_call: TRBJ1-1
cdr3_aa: ATSDDRDTEAF

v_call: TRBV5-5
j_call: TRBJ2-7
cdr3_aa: ASSLRGTDYEQY

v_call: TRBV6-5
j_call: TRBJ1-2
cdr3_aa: ASSSRDTFGYT

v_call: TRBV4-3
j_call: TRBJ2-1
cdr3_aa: ASSQGAGFTYNEQF

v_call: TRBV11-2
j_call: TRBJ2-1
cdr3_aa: ASSLNRSPYNEQF

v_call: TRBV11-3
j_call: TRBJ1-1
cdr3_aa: ASSLAGQNTEAF

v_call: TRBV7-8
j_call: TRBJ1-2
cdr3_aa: ASSTEAGYGYT

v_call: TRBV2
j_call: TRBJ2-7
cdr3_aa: ASRVGRSPYEQY

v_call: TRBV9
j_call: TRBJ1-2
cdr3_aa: ASSVGWGTENYGYT

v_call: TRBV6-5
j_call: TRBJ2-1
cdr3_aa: ASSTYDEQF

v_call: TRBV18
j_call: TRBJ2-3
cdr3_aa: ASSPLPDTQY

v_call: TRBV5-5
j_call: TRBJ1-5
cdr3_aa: ASSFTQGSNQPQH

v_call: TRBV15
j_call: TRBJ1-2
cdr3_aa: ATSRGQGDYGYT

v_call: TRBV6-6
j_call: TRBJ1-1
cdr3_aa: ASSPGPMNTEAF

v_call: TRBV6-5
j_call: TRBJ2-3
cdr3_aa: ASGSAGFTDTQY

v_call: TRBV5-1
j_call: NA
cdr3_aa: ASSLAGGQNEQY

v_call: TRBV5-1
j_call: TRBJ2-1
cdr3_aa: ASSSGLSSSYNEQF

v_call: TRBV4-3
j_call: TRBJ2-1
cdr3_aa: ASSHHTSGEYNEQF

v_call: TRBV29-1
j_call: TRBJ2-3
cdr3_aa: SVDRGYGANTQY

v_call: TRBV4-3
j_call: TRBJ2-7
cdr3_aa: ASSQEDEQY

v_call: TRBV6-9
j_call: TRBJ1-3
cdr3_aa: ASRTGTGGSGNTIY

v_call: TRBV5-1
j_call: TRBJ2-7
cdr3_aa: ASSLTTGMYEQY

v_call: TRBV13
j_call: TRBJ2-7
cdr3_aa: ASSLVSGGEYEQY

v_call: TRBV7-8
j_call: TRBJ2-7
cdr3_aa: ASSLRGADYEQY

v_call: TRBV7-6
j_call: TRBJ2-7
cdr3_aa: ASSSSAGGSYEQY

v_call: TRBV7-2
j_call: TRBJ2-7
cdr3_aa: ASSLAGAAYEQY

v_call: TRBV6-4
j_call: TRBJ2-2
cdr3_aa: ASSDSTGDTGELF

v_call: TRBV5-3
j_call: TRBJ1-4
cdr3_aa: ARSLEVQAGVWGTNEKLF

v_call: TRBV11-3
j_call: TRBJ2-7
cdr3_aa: ASSLDLLDSYEQY

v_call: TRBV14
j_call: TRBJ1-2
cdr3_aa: ASNGTAYYGYT

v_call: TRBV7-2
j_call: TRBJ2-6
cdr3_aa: ASSLGQLSGANVLT

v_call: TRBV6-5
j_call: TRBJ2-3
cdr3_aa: ASSYSTFPDTQY

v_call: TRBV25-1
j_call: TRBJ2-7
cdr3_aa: ASSSLGGGEQY